Each of the 16 T cell receptor beta chains below was sequenced from the same sample in a study of T cell responses to AZD1222 COVID-19 vaccine. Libraries were prepared by immunoSEQ multiplex PCR; TCRdb keeps only in-frame clonotypes and omits some of them. The repertoire holds 200,000 or so clones, with 80% to 90% as singletons. The input for sequencing was peripheral blood, taken on day 0 of MenACWY control vaccination. These receptors came from an adult in good health.

In the case of this clone: A junction end diverges from the germline sequence, so it may reflect a read error. This sequence joins TRBV5-3 and TRBJ2-2; tentatively, D is TRBD2 (6 bases). Being an ORF, TRBV5-3 has a function that is uncertain. The CDR3 totals 13 residues. The DNA of the CDR3 is TGTGCCAGAAGCGAGGGACTTCACCGGGGAGCTGTTTTT. This sequence encodes CARSEGLHRGAVF.

The chain is built from TRBV28 and TRBJ1-5, with D possibly being TRBD1 (5 bases). V shed 2 bases and J shed 0 bases, with 8 bases lying between them. The CDR3 totals 15 residues. The V gene's germline CDR1 is MDHEN and CDR2 SYDVKM. CDR3 DNA sequence: TGTGCCAGCAGTTTACAGGGTCCTAGCAATCAGCCCCAGCATTTT. It yields the protein CASSLQGPSNQPQHF.

V usage is TRBV29-1 and J usage is TRBJ2-7, with TRBD1 identical over 8 bases. Germline CDR1 SQVTM, CDR2 ANQGSEA. There are 12 residues in the CDR3. V lost 5 bases and J lost 2; bases outside the gene matches: 2. CDR3 sequence (DNA): TGCAGCGTTCGGGACAGGCCCTACGAGCAGTACTTC. This translates into CSVRDRPYEQYF.

The chain recombines TRBV5-5 with TRBJ2-7, with TRBD2 as a possible D gene (6 bases). V was cut by 0 bases and J by 2 bases, with 12 bases left in between. Germline V gives CDR1 SGHKS, CDR2 YYEKEE (reference sequence). This CDR3 has 15 amino acids. The CDR3 reads CASSLEGREPYEQYF. The CDR3 region has the DNA TGTGCCAGCAGCTTGGAGGGGCGGGAACCCTACGAGCAGTACTTC.

The rearrangement links TRBV5-1 to TRBJ2-7, with D possibly TRBD1 on 6 matching bases. The CDR3 has 17 amino acids. Germline V lookup: CDR1 SGHRS, CDR2 YFSETQ. Between the trimmed V and J ends, which lost 0 bases and 1 base, there was a span of 17 bases. CDR3 bases: TGCGCCAGCAGCTTGGGAGGGGGATCCCTGGCGTCCTACGAGCAGTACTTC. Residues: CASSLGGGSLASYEQYF.

The V gene is TRBV7-6, the J gene TRBJ1-1; D perhaps matches TRBD1 (5 bases). The CDR3 has 16 amino acids. The germline V gene encodes CDR1 SGHVS and CDR2 FNYEAQ. V was cut by 1 base and J by 0 bases, with 12 bases left in between. Written as DNA, the CDR3 is TGTGCCAGCAGCTTAGAGGGAGGGACGATGAACACTGAAGCTTTCTTT. Amino acid sequence: CASSLEGGTMNTEAFF.

This clone has a single count. The CDR3 coding sequence is TGTGCCAGCACTTCGGTCTCCTCAGGTTCACCCCTCCACTTT. This gives the protein CASTSVSSGSPLHF. V and J are TRBV6-5 and TRBJ1-6; D is unresolved. CDR1 and CDR2 from the germline V gene are MNHEY and SVGAGI. The CDR3 runs to 14 residues. Trimming stripped 7 bases from V and 9 bases from J, with 16 bases between.

The chain combines TRBV7-8 with TRBJ2-3; TRBD2 might be the D (5 bases). V was clipped by 5 bases and J by 5 bases, with 8 bases between them. CDR1 and CDR2 (germline): SGHVS, FQNEAQ. The CDR3 has 12 amino acids. CDR3: CASSPRGDTQYF. The CDR3 DNA follows: TGTGCCAGCAGCCCCCGGGGAGATACGCAGTATTTT.

On this clone itself: In the same sample, other DNA sequences code for this CDR3. The chain has TRBV2 and TRBJ1-5; 7 positions match TRBD1. Trimming cost V 5 bases and J 1 base; bases outside gene matches: 2. The CDR3 sequence is 14 residues long. CDR1 is SNHLY, CDR2 FYNNEI, per germline. CDR3 sequence reads: CASSLQGSNQPQHF. DNA of the CDR3: TGTGCCAGCAGTTTACAGGGGAGCAATCAGCCCCAGCATTTT.

This rearrangement joins TRBV27 to TRBJ1-2, with D possibly matching TRBD1 (5 bases). The V end lost 6 bases, the J end lost 5 bases, and 10 bases lay between the germline ends. Germline V gene data show CDR1 as MNHEY and CDR2 as SMNVEV (reference sequence). This CDR3 comprises 12 residues. CDR3 DNA: TGTGCCAGCAGCTCAGGGAGATATGGCTACACCTTC. Its protein is CASSSGRYGYTF.

The V gene is TRBV2, the J gene TRBJ2-4, with 7 bases aligning to TRBD1. The CDR3 is made up of 15 amino acids. The trim removed 7 bases at V and 1 base at J, leaving 7 bases unmatched. From germline, CDR1 is SNHLY and CDR2 FYNNEI. CDR3 nucleotides: TGTGCCAGCAACCCACAGGGGTGGGCCAAAAACATTCAGTACTTC. Protein: CASNPQGWAKNIQYF.

J is TRBJ1-5 and V is TRBV3-1 (or the pseudogene TRBV3-2); D not certain. Per germline, CDR1 LGHDT and CDR2 YNNKEL (reference sequence). The CDR3 covers 13 residues. The ends were cut back, 1 base at V and 9 bases at J, with 10 bases in the middle. The CDR3 DNA is TGTGCCAGCAGCCAAGTTGTCTGGGGGCCCCAGCATTTT. Encoded protein: CASSQVVWGPQHF.

The rearrangement links TRBV30 to TRBJ1-2; D remains unclear. V shed 0 bases and J shed 1 base, with 9 bases lying between them. The germline gives CDR1 GTSNPN, CDR2 SVGIG (reference sequence). The CDR3 is made up of 14 amino acids. CDR3 sequence reads: CAWSVNRVNYGYTF. For the CDR3, the DNA is TGTGCCTGGAGTGTAAACAGAGTTAACTATGGCTACACCTTC.

The genes are TRBV28 and TRBJ2-5; a weak D match, TRBD1 (6 bases). With 4 bases removed from V and 7 bases from J, the gap between germline ends came to 16 bases. This CDR3 has 14 amino acids. Looked up from germline, CDR1 is MDHEN and CDR2 is SYDVKM. CDR3 region: CASSSPGVYLTQYF. CDR3 bases: TGTGCCAGCAGTTCCCCAGGGGTCTACCTGACCCAGTACTTC. Variable domain in full (rest from reference TRBV28 and TRBJ2-5): DVKVTQSSRYLVKRTGEKVFLECVQDMDHENMFWYRQDPGLGLRLIYFSYDVKMKEKGDIPEGYSVSREKKERFSLILESASTNQTSMYLCASSSPGVYLTQYFGPGTRLLVL.

The V and J genes are TRBV19 and TRBJ1-1; D is unclear. CDR1 LNHDA and CDR2 SQIVND come from the germline V gene (reference sequence). Trimming pared 4 bases from V and 9 bases from J, leaving 18 bases between. The CDR3 spans 14 residues. The CDR3 nucleotides are TGTGCCAGTAGTAGGGTGTGGAATGGTCTTCAAGCTTTCTTT. Amino acids: CASSRVWNGLQAFF.

A single count supports this clone. This chain joins TRBV6-5 and TRBJ1-1, with a weak D call TRBD1 (6 bases). V lost 4 bases, J lost 5 bases, and 8 bases lay in between. The CDR3 sequence is 12 residues long. Germline V lookup: CDR1 MNHEY, CDR2 SVGAGI. The DNA of the CDR3 is TGTGCCAGCAGTTCAGGGGTTACTGAAGCTTTCTTT. Translation gives CASSSGVTEAFF.